This T cell receptor beta chain was sequenced during a study of shared clonotypes between healthy human individuals. Study-wide points: Tissues were not sampled, only blood, and their repertoires likely differ. Among non-shared clonotypes, generation probabilities were lower than among those shared by all four donors.

As regards this clone: What it binds is not known.

Cells designated naive CD8 were CD45RO-negative and were positively selected for CCR7, with terminally differentiated effector memory CD45RA+ cells excluded. Sorted-subset replicate PCRs used 150 to 200 ng DNA, approximately 33,000 T cell genomes. Only in-frame clones appear in the TCRdb table, and some are missing; sequencing was by immunoSEQ multiplex PCR. Here the sample spans hundreds of thousands of clones, more than 95% being singletons. Trimming pared 7 bases from V and 6 bases from J, leaving 21 bases between. Germline lookup yields CDR1 MNHEY and CDR2 SMNVEV (reference sequence). The CDR3 length is 16 residues.

The receptor's source is a young man in good health. The V gene is TRBV27, the J gene TRBJ2-2; D tentatively reads TRBD1 or TRBD2 (5 bases each). Sequencing was performed on naive CD8+ T cells sorted from blood. CDR3 amino acids: CASKTPGPDLSGELFF. The DNA of the CDR3 is TGTGCCAGCAAAACTCCGGGACCGGACTTGTCCGGGGAGCTGTTTTTT.